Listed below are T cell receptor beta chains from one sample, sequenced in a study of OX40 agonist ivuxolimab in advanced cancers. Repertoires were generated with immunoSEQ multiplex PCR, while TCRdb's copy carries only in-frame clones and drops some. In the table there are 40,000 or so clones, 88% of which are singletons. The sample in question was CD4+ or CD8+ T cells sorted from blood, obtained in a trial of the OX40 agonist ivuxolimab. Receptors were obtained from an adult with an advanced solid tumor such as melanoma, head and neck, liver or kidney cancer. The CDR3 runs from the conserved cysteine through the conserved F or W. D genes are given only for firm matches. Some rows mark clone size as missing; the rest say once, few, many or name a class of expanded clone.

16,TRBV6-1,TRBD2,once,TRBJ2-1,CASSEGGGPSYNEQFF,TGTGCCAGCAGTGAAGGCGGGGGGCCTTCCTACAATGAGCAGTTCTTC
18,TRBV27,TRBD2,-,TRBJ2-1,CASSLIAGAASSYNEQFF,TGTGCCAGCAGTTTAATAGCGGGGGCTGCGAGCTCCTACAATGAGCAGTTCTTC
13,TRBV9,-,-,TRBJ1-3,CASGDGSGNTIYF,TGTGCCAGCGGGGACGGCTCTGGAAACACCATATATTTT
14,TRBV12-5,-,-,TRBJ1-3,CASGLSGAGNTIYF,TGTGCTAGTGGTTTGTCAGGGGCTGGAAACACCATATATTTT
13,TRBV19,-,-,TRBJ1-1,CASSISPDTEAFF,TGTGCCAGTAGTATATCCCCGGACACTGAAGCTTTCTTT
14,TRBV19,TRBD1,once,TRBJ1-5,CAISQGIRNQPQHF,TGTGCCATTTCACAGGGGATAAGAAATCAGCCCCAGCATTTT
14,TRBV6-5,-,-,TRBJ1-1,CASSPGPAGAEAFF,TGTGCCAGCAGCCCCGGCCCGGCTGGGGCTGAAGCTTTCTTT
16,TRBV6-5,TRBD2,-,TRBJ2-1,CASSLTGTSLLYEQFF,TGTGCCAGCAGTTTAACCGGGACTAGCCTTCTCTATGAGCAGTTCTTC
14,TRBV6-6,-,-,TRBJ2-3,CASSTGPFTDTQYF,TGTGCCAGCAGTACCGGCCCTTTCACAGATACGCAGTATTTT
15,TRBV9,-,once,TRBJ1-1,CASSVGPGGVSEAFF,TGTGCCAGCAGCGTAGGCCCCGGCGGAGTCTCTGAAGCTTTCTTT
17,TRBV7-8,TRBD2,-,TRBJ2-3,CASSLVGEGRFTDTQYF,TGTGCCAGCAGCTTAGTGGGGGAGGGCAGGTTCACAGATACGCAGTATTTT
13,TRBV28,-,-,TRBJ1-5,CASKEWSNQPQHF,TGTGCCAGCAAGGAGTGGAGCAATCAGCCCCAGCATTTT
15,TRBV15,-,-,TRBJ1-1,CATSRDSKGNTEAFF,TGTGCCACCAGCAGAGATTCGAAAGGGAACACTGAAGCTTTCTTT
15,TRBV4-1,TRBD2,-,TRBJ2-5,CASSPRTSGSRTQYF,TGCGCCAGCAGCCCTAGGACTAGCGGTTCGCGGACCCAGTACTTC
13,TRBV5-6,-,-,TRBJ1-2,CASSLRSDYGYTF,TGTGCCAGCAGCTTGCGGTCAGACTATGGCTACACCTTC
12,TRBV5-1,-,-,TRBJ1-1,CASSRGHTEAFF,TGCGCCAGCAGCCGGGGGCACACTGAAGCTTTCTTT
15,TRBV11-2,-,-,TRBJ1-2,CASSLDAGLGYGYTF,TGTGCCAGCAGCTTAGACGCAGGGTTAGGGTATGGCTACACCTTC
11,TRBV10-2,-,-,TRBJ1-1,CASRVNTEAFF,TGCGCCAGCAGGGTTAACACTGAAGCTTTCTTT
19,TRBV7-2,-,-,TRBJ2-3,CASSLATITDSRRTDTQYF,TGTGCCAGCAGCTTAGCCACCATCACAGACAGCCGCCGCACAGATACGCAGTATTTT
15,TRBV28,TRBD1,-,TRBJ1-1,CASSHRDRVTLEAFF,TGTGCCAGCAGTCACCGGGACAGAGTAACACTAGAAGCTTTCTTT
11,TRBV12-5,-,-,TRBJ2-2,CASGFGGELFF,TGTGCTAGTGGTTTCGGCGGGGAGCTGTTTTTT
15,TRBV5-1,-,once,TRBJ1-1,CASSLAVMTDTEAFF,TGCGCCAGCAGCTTGGCGGTAATGACAGACACTGAAGCTTTCTTT
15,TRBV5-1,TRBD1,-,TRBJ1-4,CASSVRGLANEKLFF,TGCGCCAGCAGCGTGAGGGGGCTCGCTAATGAAAAACTGTTTTTT
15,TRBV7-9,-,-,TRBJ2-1,CASSLKGVDYNEQFF,TGTGCCAGCAGCTTAAAGGGGGTTGACTACAATGAGCAGTTCTTC
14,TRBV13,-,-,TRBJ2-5,CASSFGGEEETQYF,TGTGCCAGCAGCTTTGGTGGGGAGGAAGAGACCCAGTACTTC
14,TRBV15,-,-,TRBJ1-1,CATSRDVTHTEAFF,TGTGCCACCAGCAGAGATGTTACCCACACTGAAGCTTTCTTT
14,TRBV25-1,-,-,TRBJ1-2,CASSYGGLLNGYTF,TGTGCCAGCTCCTACGGAGGACTCCTGAATGGCTACACCTTC
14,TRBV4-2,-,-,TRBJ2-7,CASSQEPGQSEQYF,TGTGCCAGCAGCCAAGAGCCAGGTCAGAGCGAGCAGTACTTC
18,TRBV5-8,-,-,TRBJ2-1,CASSLEWRTNPVGNEQFF,TGTGCCAGCAGCTTGGAATGGAGGACCAACCCCGTGGGCAATGAGCAGTTCTTC
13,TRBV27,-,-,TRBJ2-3,CASSASVTNTQYF,TGTGCCAGCAGTGCTAGCGTAACTAATACGCAGTATTTT
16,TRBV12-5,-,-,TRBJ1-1,CASGLVWAGKDPEAFF,TGTGCTAGTGGTTTGGTTTGGGCAGGGAAGGATCCTGAAGCTTTCTTT
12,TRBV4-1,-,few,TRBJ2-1,CASSQGLLEQFF,TGCGCCAGCAGCCAAGGTCTCCTTGAGCAGTTCTTC
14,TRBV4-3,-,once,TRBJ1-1,CASSQGVGLAEAFF,TGCGCCAGCAGCCAAGGGGTGGGTTTGGCTGAAGCTTTCTTT
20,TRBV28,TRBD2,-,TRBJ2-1,CASSGTSGGAKLGPYNEQFF,TGTGCCAGCAGTGGAACTAGCGGGGGGGCTAAGCTCGGGCCCTACAATGAGCAGTTCTTC
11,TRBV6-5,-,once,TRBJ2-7,CASRTSYEQYF,TGTGCCAGCAGAACCTCCTACGAGCAGTACTTC
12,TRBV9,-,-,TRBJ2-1,CASSVSGDEQFF,TGTGCCAGCAGCGTCTCTGGGGATGAGCAGTTCTTC
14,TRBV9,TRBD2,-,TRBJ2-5,CASSPSGGMETQYF,TGTGCCAGCAGCCCCAGCGGGGGGATGGAGACCCAGTACTTC
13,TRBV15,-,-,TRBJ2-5,CATSRVLQETQYF,TGTGCCACCAGCAGAGTGTTACAAGAGACCCAGTACTTC
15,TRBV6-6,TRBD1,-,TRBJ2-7,CASSTLEGGTYEQYF,TGTGCCAGCAGTACCCTTGAAGGGGGCACCTACGAGCAGTACTTC
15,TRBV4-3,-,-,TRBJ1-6,CASSSVSSYNSPLHF,TGCGCCAGCAGTTCCGTAAGCTCCTATAATTCACCCCTCCACTTT
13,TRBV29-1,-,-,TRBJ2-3,CSVDRDTTDTQYF,TGCAGCGTGGACAGAGACACCACAGATACGCAGTATTTT
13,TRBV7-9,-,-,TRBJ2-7,CASSLETYYEQYF,TGTGCCAGCAGCTTAGAAACTTACTACGAGCAGTACTTC
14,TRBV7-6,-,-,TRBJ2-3,CASSEGGGTDTQYF,TGTGCCAGCAGCGAGGGGGGGGGCACAGATACGCAGTATTTT
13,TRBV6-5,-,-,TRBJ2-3,CASSVGGRDTQYF,TGTGCCAGCAGTGTTGGGGGTAGAGATACGCAGTATTTT
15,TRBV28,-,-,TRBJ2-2,CASSLWRDETGELFF,TGTGCCAGCAGTTTGTGGAGGGACGAAACCGGGGAGCTGTTTTTT
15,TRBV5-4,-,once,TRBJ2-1,CASSLAGGVYNEQFF,TGTGCCAGCAGCTTGGCTGGGGGCGTCTACAATGAGCAGTTCTTC
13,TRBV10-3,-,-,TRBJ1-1,CAIRIKVNTEAFF,TGTGCCATCAGGATTAAGGTGAACACTGAAGCTTTCTTT
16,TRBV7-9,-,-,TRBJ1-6,CASSLEDSSYNSPLHF,TGTGCCAGCAGCTTAGAGGATAGCTCCTATAATTCACCCCTCCACTTT
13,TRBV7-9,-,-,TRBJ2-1,CASMDGDYNEQFF,TGTGCCAGCATGGATGGGGACTACAATGAGCAGTTCTTC
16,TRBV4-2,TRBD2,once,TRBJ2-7,CASSQEGGGASYEQYF,TGTGCCAGCAGCCAAGAGGGCGGGGGGGCTTCCTACGAGCAGTACTTC
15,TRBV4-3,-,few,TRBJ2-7,CASSQDQRGSYEQYF,TGCGCCAGCAGCCAAGACCAAAGGGGGTCCTACGAGCAGTACTTC
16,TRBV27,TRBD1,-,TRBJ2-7,CASSQPRQGSPYEQYF,TGTGCCAGCAGTCAACCCAGACAGGGTTCGCCCTACGAGCAGTACTTC
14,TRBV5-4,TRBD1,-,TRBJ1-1,CASSPGTGGTYAFF,TGTGCCAGCAGCCCGGGGACAGGGGGAACGTATGCTTTCTTT
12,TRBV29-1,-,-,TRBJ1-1,CSANLGESEAFF,TGCAGCGCAAACCTAGGGGAGTCTGAAGCTTTCTTT
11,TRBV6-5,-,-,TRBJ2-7,CASSPRNEQYF,TGTGCCAGCAGTCCCAGGAACGAGCAGTACTTC
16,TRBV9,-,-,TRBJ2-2,CASSAFTGLFTGELFF,TGTGCCAGCAGCGCATTTACGGGACTTTTCACCGGGGAGCTGTTTTTT
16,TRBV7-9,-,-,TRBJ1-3,CASAYGSGLSGNTIYF,TGTGCCAGCGCGTACGGGTCGGGACTTTCCGGAAACACCATATATTTT